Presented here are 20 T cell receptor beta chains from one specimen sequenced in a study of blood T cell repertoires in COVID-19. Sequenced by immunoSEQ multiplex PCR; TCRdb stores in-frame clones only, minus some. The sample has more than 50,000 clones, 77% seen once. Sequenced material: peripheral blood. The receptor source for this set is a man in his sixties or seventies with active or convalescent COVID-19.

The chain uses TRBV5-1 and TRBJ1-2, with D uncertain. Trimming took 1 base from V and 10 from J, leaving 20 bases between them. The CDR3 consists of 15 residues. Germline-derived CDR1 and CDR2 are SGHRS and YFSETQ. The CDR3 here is CASSLYARWNLDYTF. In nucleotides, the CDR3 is TGCGCCAGCAGCTTGTATGCGCGGTGGAACCTTGACTACACCTTC.

The CDR3 region is CASSDRDRGGTGELFF. CDR3 sequence (DNA): TGTGCCAGCAGTGACCGGGACAGGGGGGGCACCGGGGAGCTGTTTTTT. The rearrangement uses TRBV27 and TRBJ2-2; 11 bases are a match to TRBD1. The CDR3 consists of 16 residues. The junction had 6 bases not matched to a gene; V was cut back by 5 bases and J by 4 bases. Germline lookup yields CDR1 MNHEY and CDR2 SMNVEV (reference sequence).

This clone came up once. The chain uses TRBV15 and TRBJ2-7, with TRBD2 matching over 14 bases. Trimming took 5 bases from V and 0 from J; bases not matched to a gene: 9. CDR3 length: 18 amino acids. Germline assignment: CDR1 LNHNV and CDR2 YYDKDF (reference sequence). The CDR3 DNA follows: TGTGCCACCAGCGAGGGACTAGCGGGAGACGCCAGCTCCTACGAGCAGTACTTC. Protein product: CATSEGLAGDASSYEQYF. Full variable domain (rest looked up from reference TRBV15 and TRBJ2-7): DAMVIQNPRYQVTQFGKPVTLSCSQTLNHNVMYWYQQKSSQAPKLLFHYYDKDFNNEADTPDNFQSRRPNTSFCFLDIRSPGLGDTAMYLCATSEGLAGDASSYEQYFGPGTRLTVT.

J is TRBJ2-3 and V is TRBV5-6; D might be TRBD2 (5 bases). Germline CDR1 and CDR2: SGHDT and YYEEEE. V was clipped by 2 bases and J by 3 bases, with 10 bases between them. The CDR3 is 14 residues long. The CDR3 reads CASSLGRGTDTQYF. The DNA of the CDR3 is TGTGCCAGCAGCTTAGGTCGGGGAACAGATACGCAGTATTTT.

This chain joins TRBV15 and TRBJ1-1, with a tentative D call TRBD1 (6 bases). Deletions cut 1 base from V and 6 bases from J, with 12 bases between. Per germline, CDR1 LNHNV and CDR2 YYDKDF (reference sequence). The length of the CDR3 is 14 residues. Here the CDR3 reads CATSRVGGASEAFF. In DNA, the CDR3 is TGTGCCACCAGCAGAGTCGGGGGGGCGTCTGAAGCTTTCTTT.

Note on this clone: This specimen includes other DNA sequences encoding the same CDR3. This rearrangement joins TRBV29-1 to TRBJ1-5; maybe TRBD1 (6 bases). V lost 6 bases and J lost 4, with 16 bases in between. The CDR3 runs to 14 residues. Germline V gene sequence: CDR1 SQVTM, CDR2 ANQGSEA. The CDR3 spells CSVVTGSGNQPQHF. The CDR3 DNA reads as TGCAGCGTCGTAACAGGGTCTGGTAATCAGCCCCAGCATTTT. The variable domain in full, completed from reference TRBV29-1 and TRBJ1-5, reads SAVISQKPSRDICQRGTSLTIQCQVDSQVTMMFWYRQQPGQSLTLIATANQGSEATYESGFVIDKFPISRPNLTFSTLTVSNMSPEDSSIYLCSVVTGSGNQPQHFGDGTRLSIL.

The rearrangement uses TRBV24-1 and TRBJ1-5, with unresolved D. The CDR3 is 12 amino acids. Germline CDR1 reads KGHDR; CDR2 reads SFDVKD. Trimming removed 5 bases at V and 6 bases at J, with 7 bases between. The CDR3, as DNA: TGTGCCACCAGTGTAGGGAGTCAGCCCCAGCATTTT. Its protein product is CATSVGSQPQHF.

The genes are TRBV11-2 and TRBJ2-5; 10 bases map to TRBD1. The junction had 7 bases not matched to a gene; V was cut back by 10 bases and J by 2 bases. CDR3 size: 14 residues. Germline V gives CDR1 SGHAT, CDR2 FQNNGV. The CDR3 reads CATGDRGYQETQYF. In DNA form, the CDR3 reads TGTGCCACCGGGGACAGGGGATATCAAGAGACCCAGTACTTC.

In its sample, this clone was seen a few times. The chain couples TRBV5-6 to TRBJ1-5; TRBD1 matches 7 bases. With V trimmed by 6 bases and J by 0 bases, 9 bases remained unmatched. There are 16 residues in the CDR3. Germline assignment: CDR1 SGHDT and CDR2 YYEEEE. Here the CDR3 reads CASTSSTGNSNQPQHF. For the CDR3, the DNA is TGTGCCAGCACTTCGTCGACAGGGAATAGCAATCAGCCCCAGCATTTT.

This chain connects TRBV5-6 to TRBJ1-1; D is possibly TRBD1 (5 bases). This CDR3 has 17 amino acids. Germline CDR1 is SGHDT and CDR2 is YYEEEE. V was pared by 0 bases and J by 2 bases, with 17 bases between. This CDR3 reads CASSLGPRGIRNTEAFF. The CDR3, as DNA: TGTGCCAGCAGCTTGGGACCGCGGGGGATTCGAAACACTGAAGCTTTCTTT.

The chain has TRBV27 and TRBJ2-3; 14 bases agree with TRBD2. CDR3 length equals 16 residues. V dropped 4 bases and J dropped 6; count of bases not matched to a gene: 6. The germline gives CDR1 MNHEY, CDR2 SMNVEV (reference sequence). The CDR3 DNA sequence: TGTGCCAGCAGTTCTCCGGGACTAGCGGGAGTCGATACGCAGTATTTT. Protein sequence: CASSSPGLAGVDTQYF.

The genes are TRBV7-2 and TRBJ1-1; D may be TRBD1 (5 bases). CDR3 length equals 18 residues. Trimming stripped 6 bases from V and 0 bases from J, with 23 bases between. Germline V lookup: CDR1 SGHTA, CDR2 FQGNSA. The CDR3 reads CASRVLVQVRGMNTEAFF. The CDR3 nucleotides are TGTGCCAGCAGAGTACTCGTACAGGTTAGGGGCATGAACACTGAAGCTTTCTTT.

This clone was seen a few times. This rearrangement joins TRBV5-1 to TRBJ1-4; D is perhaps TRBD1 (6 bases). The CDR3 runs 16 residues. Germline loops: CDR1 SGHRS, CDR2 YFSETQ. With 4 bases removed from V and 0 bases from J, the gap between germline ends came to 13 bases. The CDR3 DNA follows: TGCGCCAGCAGCCTGGAGGCAGGGGCAACTAATGAAAAACTGTTTTTT. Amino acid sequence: CASSLEAGATNEKLFF.

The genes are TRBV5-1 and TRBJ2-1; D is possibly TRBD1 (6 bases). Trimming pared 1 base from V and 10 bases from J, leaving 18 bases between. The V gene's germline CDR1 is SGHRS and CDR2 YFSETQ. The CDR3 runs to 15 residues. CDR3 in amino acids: CASSLRLEGTTEQFF. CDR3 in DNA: TGCGCCAGCAGCTTGCGGTTAGAGGGGACAACCGAGCAGTTCTTC.

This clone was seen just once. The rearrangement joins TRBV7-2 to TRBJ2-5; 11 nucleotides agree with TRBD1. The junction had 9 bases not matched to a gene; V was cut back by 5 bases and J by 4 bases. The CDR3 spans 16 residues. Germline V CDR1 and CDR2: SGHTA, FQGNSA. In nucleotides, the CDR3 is TGTGCCAGCAGCCCTGGACAGGGGGCCTACGGAGAGACCCAGTACTTC. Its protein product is CASSPGQGAYGETQYF. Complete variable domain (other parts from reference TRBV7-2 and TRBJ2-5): GAGVSQSPSNKVTEKGKDVELRCDPISGHTALYWYRQSLGQGLEFLIYFQGNSAPDKSGLPSDRFSAERTGGSVSTLTIQRTQQEDSAVYLCASSPGQGAYGETQYFGPGTRLLVL.

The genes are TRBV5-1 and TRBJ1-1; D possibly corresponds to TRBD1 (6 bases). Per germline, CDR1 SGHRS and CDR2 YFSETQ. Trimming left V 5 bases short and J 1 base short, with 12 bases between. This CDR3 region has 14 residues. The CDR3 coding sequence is TGCGCCAGCAGACTAACGGGACAGAACACTGAAGCTTTCTTT. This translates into CASRLTGQNTEAFF.

CDR3 region: CASRTGTDLTYEQYF. For the CDR3, the DNA is TGTGCCAGCAGAACCGGGACAGACCTTACCTACGAGCAGTACTTC. This chain uses TRBV28 with TRBJ2-7, with TRBD1 matching 7 bases. Germline V gene data show CDR1 as MDHEN and CDR2 as SYDVKM. The V and J ends lost 6 bases and 2 bases, in that order; junction bases with no gene match: 10. This CDR3 is 15 amino acids long.

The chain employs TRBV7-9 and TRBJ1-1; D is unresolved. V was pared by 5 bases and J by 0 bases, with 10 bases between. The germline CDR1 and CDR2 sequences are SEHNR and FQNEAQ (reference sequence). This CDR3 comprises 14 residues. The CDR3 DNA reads TGTGCCAGCAGCATCTCCGGGGTGAACACTGAAGCTTTCTTT. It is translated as CASSISGVNTEAFF.

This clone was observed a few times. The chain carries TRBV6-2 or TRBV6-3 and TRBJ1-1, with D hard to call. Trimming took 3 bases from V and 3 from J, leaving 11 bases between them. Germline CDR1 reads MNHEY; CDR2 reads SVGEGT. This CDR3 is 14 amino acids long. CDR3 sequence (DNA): TGTGCCAGCAGTTATGCCAACCGGGACACTGAAGCTTTCTTT. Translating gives CASSYANRDTEAFF.

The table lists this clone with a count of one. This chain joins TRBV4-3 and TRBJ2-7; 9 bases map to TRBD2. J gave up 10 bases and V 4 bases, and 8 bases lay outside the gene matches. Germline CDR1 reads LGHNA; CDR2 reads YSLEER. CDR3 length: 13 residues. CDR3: CASSLGASGEQYF. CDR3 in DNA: TGCGCCAGCAGCCTCGGGGCTAGCGGGGAACAGTACTTC.